Following are 13 T cell receptor beta chains from one sample sequenced in a study of cytomegalovirus exposure and HLA in healthy donors. Primers for the PCR totalled 60 Vbeta and 13 Jbeta. Profiled with immunoSEQ multiplex PCR; TCRdb holds only in-frame clones, not every one. The table includes roughly 110,000 clones, over 75% detected once. Sequenced: PBMCs. The origin of the receptors is a woman in her 30s in good health and CMV-seropositive.

The V call is TRBV6-6, the J call TRBJ2-3, with 9 bases matching TRBD2. This CDR3 comprises 16 residues. Looked up from germline, CDR1 is MNHNY and CDR2 is SVGAGI (reference sequence). V lost 2 bases, J lost 7 bases, and 10 bases stayed unmatched. Here the CDR3 reads CASSYSWVAGENTQYF. In DNA form, the CDR3 reads TGTGCCAGCAGTTACAGTTGGGTAGCGGGAGAAAATACGCAGTATTTT.

The chain joins TRBV2 to TRBJ1-2; D gene unclear. Trimming stripped 8 bases from V and 8 bases from J, with 15 bases between. This CDR3 region has 12 residues. Germline lookup yields CDR1 SNHLY and CDR2 FYNNEI. The CDR3 coding sequence is TGTGCCAGCGTACGGGCGTCGGGAGGCTACACCTTC. Translation gives CASVRASGGYTF.

CDR3 DNA sequence: TGTGCCAGCAGCTTAGATGGCCCAAAGACCCAGTACTTC. It translates to CASSLDGPKTQYF. The chain combines TRBV7-6 with TRBJ2-5; D is unresolved. Trimming cost V 1 base and J 6 bases, with 9 bases left between them. From germline, CDR1 is SGHVS and CDR2 FNYEAQ. The CDR3 loop spans 13 amino acids.

The chain uses TRBV18 and TRBJ1-2; possible D gene TRBD1, 6 bases. The germline CDR1 and CDR2 sequences are KGHSH and LQKENI. The CDR3 loop spans 13 amino acids. V lost 5 bases, J lost 2 bases, and 9 bases lay in between. CDR3 amino acids: CASSLQGNYGYTF. The CDR3 bases are TGTGCCAGCTCATTACAGGGCAACTATGGCTACACCTTC.

This chain links TRBV19 with TRBJ2-3; D is perhaps TRBD1 (6 bases). Germline CDR1 and CDR2: LNHDA and SQIVND (reference sequence). V was trimmed by 5 bases and J by 3 bases, leaving 12 bases between them. The CDR3 sequence is 14 residues long. CDR3 sequence: CASSFSGATDTQYF. The CDR3 DNA reads TGTGCCAGTAGTTTCTCAGGGGCTACAGATACGCAGTATTTT.

The chain joins TRBV6-5 to TRBJ1-2; the D is unclear. The V end lost 9 bases, the J end lost 5 bases, and 13 bases lay between the germline ends. This CDR3 has 12 residues. Germline values: CDR1 MNHEY, CDR2 SVGAGI. The CDR3 reads CASKTALYGYTF. CDR3 coding DNA: TGTGCCAGTAAAACAGCCCTTTATGGCTACACCTTC.

This rearrangement joins TRBV7-8 to TRBJ2-4; weak D call: TRBD2 (7 bases). Looked up from germline, CDR1 is SGHVS and CDR2 is FQNEAQ. Trimming cost V 0 bases and J 10 bases, with 13 bases left between them. The CDR3 length is 14 residues. The CDR3 loop is CASSLASGGGIQYF. CDR3 coding DNA: TGTGCCAGCAGCTTAGCGTCGGGGGGCGGGATTCAGTACTTC.

V is TRBV6-6 and J is TRBJ2-1, with a possible D match to TRBD1 (5 bases). V lost 2 bases and J 10 bases, leaving 9 bases between the germline ends. Germline V lookup: CDR1 MNHNY, CDR2 SVGAGI (reference sequence). This CDR3 region has 12 residues. The CDR3 nucleotides are TGTGCCAGCAGTTACGTACAGGAGGAGCAGTTCTTC. Translated, it gives CASSYVQEEQFF.

The chain employs TRBV2 and TRBJ2-7; the match to TRBD2 covers 9 bases. This CDR3 has 15 amino acids. Germline V gives CDR1 SNHLY, CDR2 FYNNEI. With V trimmed by 6 bases and J by 3 bases, 9 bases remained unmatched. CDR3: CASSQTSGAFYEQYF. CDR3 DNA: TGTGCCAGCAGCCAGACTAGCGGTGCTTTCTACGAGCAGTACTTC.

V usage is TRBV23-1 and J usage is TRBJ2-7; D gene ambiguous. TRBV23-1 falls under the ORF class, with uncertain function. This CDR3 spans 13 amino acids. The germline V and J ends were trimmed by 2 bases and 6 bases, with 11 bases remaining between them. CDR3 sequence reads: CASSQIRGSEQYF. CDR3 nucleotide sequence: TGCGCCAGCAGTCAAATCCGAGGAAGCGAGCAGTACTTC.

V and J are TRBV7-8 and TRBJ1-5; D possibly corresponds to TRBD1 (5 bases). Germline CDR1 and CDR2: SGHVS and FQNEAQ. Trimming took 5 bases from V and 4 from J, leaving 6 bases between them. This CDR3 has 12 residues. CDR3 loop: CASSDSNQPQHF. The CDR3 DNA reads TGTGCCAGCAGCGACAGTAATCAGCCCCAGCATTTT.

The DNA for the CDR3 is TGTGCCAGCGGCGCGGGCATAAACACAGATACGCAGTATTTT. Its translation is CASGAGINTDTQYF. The chain carries TRBV2 and TRBJ2-3; weak D call: TRBD2 (5 bases). The length of the CDR3 is 14 residues. Germline V lookup: CDR1 SNHLY, CDR2 FYNNEI. The V end lost 8 bases, the J end lost 2 bases, and 14 bases lay between the germline ends.

This clone was recorded a few times. The chain uses TRBV29-1 and TRBJ1-5; TRBD1 might be the D (5 bases). The CDR3 is 12 amino acids. From germline, CDR1 is SQVTM and CDR2 ANQGSEA. CDR3 in amino acids: CGASRDNQPQHF. CDR3 sequence (DNA): TGCGGGGCCTCTCGAGACAATCAGCCCCAGCATTTT.